The clone carrying this TCR beta chain was detected many times. Its antigen is currently unknown. V was clipped by 0 bases and J by 1 base, with 6 bases between them. The CDR3 sequence is 14 residues long. The germline gives CDR1 MNHEY, CDR2 SVGAGI. This record belongs to a study of Graves' ophthalmopathy and Graves' hyperthyroidism. Patients with other autoimmune diseases, uncontrolled infections, pregnancy or lactation were excluded. Overall study results and limits: Most clonotypes expanded in thyroid above 0.001 frequency were present in blood too.

RNA transcripts provided the template for amplifying TCR beta CDR3 regions. An initial RT-PCR round employing HTBI primers preceded a second-round multiplex PCR. A single record per CDR3 protein comes from TCRdb applying MiXCR to the multiplex PCR reads. The data contain around 520,000 distinct CDR3 sequences, roughly 40% of them singletons. The source of this sequence is an adult man with Graves' hyperthyroidism. V is TRBV6-5 and J is TRBJ1-1; D not resolved. Sequenced sample: peripheral blood or thyroid tissue (not recorded which). The CDR3 DNA sequence: TGTGCCAGCAGTTACTCCACAACGAACACTGAAGCTTTCTTT. Protein sequence: CASSYSTTNTEAFF.